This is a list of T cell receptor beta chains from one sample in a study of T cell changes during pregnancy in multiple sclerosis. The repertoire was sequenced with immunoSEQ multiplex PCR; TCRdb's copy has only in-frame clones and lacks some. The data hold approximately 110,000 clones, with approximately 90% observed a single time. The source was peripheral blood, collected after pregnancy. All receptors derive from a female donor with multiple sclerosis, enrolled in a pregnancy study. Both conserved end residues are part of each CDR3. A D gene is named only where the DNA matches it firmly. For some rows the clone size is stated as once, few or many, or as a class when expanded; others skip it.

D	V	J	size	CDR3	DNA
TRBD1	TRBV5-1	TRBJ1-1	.	CASSWDRERVNTEAFF	TGCGCCAGCAGCTGGGACAGGGAGCGGGTTAACACTGAAGCTTTCTTT
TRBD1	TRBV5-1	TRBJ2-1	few	CASSHRQGAYNEQFF	TGCGCCAGCAGCCACAGACAGGGAGCCTACAATGAGCAGTTCTTC
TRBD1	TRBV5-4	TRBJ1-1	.	CASSLTGGVGTEAFF	TGTGCCAGCAGCTTGACAGGGGGCGTCGGCACTGAAGCTTTCTTT
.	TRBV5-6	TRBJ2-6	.	CASSVYRSSGANVLTF	TGTGCCAGCAGCGTTTACAGATCCTCTGGGGCCAACGTCCTGACTTTC
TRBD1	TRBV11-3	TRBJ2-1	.	CASSFSFTGQASNEQFF	TGTGCCAGCAGCTTTAGTTTCACGGGACAGGCCTCCAATGAGCAGTTCTTC
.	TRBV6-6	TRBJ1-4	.	CASSYTGSNEKLFF	TGTGCCAGCAGTTATACAGGGTCTAATGAAAAACTGTTTTTT
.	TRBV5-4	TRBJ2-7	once	CASSSPGLLSYEQYF	TGTGCCAGCAGCTCCCCGGGACTCCTTTCCTACGAGCAGTACTTC
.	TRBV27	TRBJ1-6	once	CASSRDGQMVYNSPLHF	TGTGCCAGCAGTAGAGACGGACAGATGGTCTATAATTCACCCCTCCACTTT
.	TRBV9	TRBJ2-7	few	CASSAGSGGEQYF	TGTGCCAGCAGCGCCGGGAGCGGAGGCGAGCAGTACTTC
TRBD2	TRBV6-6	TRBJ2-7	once	CASSVLAGGLEQYF	TGTGCCAGCAGTGTACTAGCGGGGGGACTCGAGCAGTACTTC
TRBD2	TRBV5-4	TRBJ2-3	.	CASSRELAGSSTDTQYF	TGTGCCAGCAGCCGCGAGTTAGCGGGATCTAGCACAGATACGCAGTATTTT
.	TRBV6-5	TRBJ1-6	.	CASSSTGHYSPLHF	TGTGCCAGCAGTTCCACGGGACACTATTCACCCCTCCACTTT
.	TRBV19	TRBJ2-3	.	CASSIIGATDTQYF	TGTGCCAGTAGTATAATTGGGGCCACAGATACGCAGTATTTT
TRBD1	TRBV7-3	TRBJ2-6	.	CASSALDRLFSGANVLTF	TGTGCCAGCAGCGCCTTGGACAGGCTATTCTCTGGGGCCAACGTCCTGACTTTC
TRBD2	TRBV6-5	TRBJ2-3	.	CASGHGAGTDTQYF	TGTGCCAGCGGACACGGAGCGGGGACAGATACGCAGTATTTT
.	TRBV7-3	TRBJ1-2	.	CASSLNGGATAYYTF	TGTGCCAGCAGCTTAAATGGGGGGGCGACAGCGTACTACACCTTC
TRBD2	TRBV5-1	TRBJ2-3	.	CASSTGTSGDTQYF	TGCGCCAGCAGCACCGGGACTAGCGGAGATACGCAGTATTTT
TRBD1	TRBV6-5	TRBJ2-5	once	CASRGTVQETQYF	TGTGCCAGCAGGGGGACAGTCCAAGAGACCCAGTACTTC
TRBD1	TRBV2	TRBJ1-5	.	CASVGAGGQPQHF	TGTGCCAGCGTAGGGGCAGGGGGACAGCCCCAGCATTTT
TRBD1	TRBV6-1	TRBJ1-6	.	CASALGTGLLSF	TGTGCCAGTGCTTTAGGGACAGGACTCCTTTCCTTT
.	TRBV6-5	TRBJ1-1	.	CASSSSGGTEAFF	TGTGCCAGCAGTTCCTCGGGAGGCACTGAAGCTTTCTTT
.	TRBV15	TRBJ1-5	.	CATSQGASRKNQPQHF	TGTGCCACCAGTCAAGGGGCGTCGCGAAAAAATCAGCCCCAGCATTTT
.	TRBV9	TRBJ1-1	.	CASSVVATGEAFF	TGTGCCAGCAGCGTAGTTGCGACAGGCGAAGCTTTCTTT
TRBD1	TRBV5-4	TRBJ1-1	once	CASSLARGQGVGGTEAFF	TGTGCCAGCAGCTTGGCTCGGGGACAGGGGGTGGGAGGAACTGAAGCTTTCTTT
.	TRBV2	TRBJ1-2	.	CASSQTGPGYGYTF	TGTGCCAGCAGTCAGACAGGCCCTGGCTATGGCTACACCTTC
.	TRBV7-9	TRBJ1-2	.	CASSSLLSGIEDGYTF	TGTGCCAGCAGCTCTCTCTTGAGTGGCATTGAGGATGGCTACACCTTC
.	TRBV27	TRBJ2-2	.	CASSLEGGGELFF	TGTGCCAGCAGTTTAGAAGGGGGCGGGGAGCTGTTTTTT
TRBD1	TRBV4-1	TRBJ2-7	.	CASSHFPGQGYEQYF	TGCGCCAGCAGCCATTTCCCGGGACAGGGATACGAGCAGTACTTC
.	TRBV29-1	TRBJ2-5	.	CSVGRGSETQYF	TGCAGCGTTGGACGGGGGTCAGAGACCCAGTACTTC
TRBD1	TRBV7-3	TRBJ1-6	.	CASSSGTGYNSPLHF	TGTGCCAGCAGCTCTGGGACAGGGTATAATTCACCCCTCCACTTT
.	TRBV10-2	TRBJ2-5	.	CASSSGGEGRAQYF	TGCGCCAGCAGCTCTGGAGGTGAGGGCCGGGCCCAGTACTTC
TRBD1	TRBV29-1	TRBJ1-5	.	CSVGDRGSNQPQHF	TGCAGCGTCGGGGACAGGGGGAGCAATCAGCCCCAGCATTTT
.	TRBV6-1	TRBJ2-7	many	CASTSSDSHEQYF	TGTGCCAGCACCTCGTCGGACAGCCACGAGCAGTACTTC
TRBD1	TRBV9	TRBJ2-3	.	CASSGSGTGLTDTQYF	TGTGCCAGCAGCGGGAGCGGGACAGGGCTTACAGATACGCAGTATTTT
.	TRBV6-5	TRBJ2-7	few	CAAGYEQYF	TGTGCCGCAGGCTACGAGCAGTACTTC
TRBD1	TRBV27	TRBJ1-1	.	CASSAQGQVAMNTEAFF	TGTGCCAGCAGTGCGCAAGGACAGGTAGCGATGAACACTGAAGCTTTCTTT
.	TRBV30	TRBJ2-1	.	CAWSTRVNEQFF	TGTGCCTGGAGTACGCGTGTAAATGAGCAGTTCTTC